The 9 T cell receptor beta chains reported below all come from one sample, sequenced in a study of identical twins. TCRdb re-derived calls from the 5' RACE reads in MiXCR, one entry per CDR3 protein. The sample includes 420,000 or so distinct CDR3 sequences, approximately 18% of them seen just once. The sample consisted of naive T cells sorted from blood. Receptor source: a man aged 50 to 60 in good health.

The CDR3, as DNA: TGCAGTGCTAGAGATAGACGGGGGGACACAGATACGCAGTATTTT. This sequence encodes CSARDRRGDTDTQYF. The chain uses TRBV20-1 and TRBJ2-3, with 7 bases lining up with TRBD2. CDR3 length equals 15 residues. The V segment lost 0 bases and the J segment 2 bases; nucleotides outside the gene matches: 5. Germline loops: CDR1 DFQATT, CDR2 SNEGSKA (reference sequence).

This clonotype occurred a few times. The CDR3 DNA follows: TGTGCCAGCAGCCAACCGGGACAGGGTCATAATTCACCCCTCCACTTT. It yields the protein CASSQPGQGHNSPLHF. The chain links TRBV4-2 to TRBJ1-6; 9 bases line up with TRBD1. Germline V gene lookup returns CDR1 LGHNA and CDR2 YNFKEQ. There are 16 residues in the CDR3. The ends lost 2 bases at V and 5 bases at J; junction bases unmatched: 4.

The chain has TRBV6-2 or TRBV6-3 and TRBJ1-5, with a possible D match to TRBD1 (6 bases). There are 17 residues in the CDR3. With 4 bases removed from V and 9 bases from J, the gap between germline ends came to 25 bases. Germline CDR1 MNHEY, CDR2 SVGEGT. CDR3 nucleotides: TGTGCCAGCAGTTCAGACACCCTCGGGGGCGGTCTTCGGCCCCAGCATTTT. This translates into CASSSDTLGGGLRPQHF.

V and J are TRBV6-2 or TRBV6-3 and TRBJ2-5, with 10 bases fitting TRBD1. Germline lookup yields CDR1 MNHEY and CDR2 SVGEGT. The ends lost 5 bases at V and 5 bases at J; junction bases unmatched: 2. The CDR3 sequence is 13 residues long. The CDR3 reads CASSRQGAETQYF. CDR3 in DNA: TGTGCCAGCAGTCGACAGGGGGCTGAGACCCAGTACTTC.

The CDR3 reads CASSQGRGQHSPLHF. The CDR3 coding sequence is TGTGCCAGCAGCCAAGGCAGGGGGCAACACTCACCCCTCCACTTT. The V and J genes are TRBV4-2 and TRBJ1-6, with 8 bases fitting TRBD1. The CDR3 is made up of 15 amino acids. Trimming removed 1 base from V and 10 bases from J; junction bases left unmatched: 6. CDR1 is LGHNA and CDR2 is YNFKEQ in the germline V gene.

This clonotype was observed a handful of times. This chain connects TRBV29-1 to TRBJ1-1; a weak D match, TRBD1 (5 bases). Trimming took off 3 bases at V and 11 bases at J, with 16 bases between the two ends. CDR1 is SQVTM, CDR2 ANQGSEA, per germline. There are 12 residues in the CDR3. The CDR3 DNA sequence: TGCAGCGTTGACTCTCCGCGAGAGGGGGCTTTCTTT. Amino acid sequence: CSVDSPREGAFF. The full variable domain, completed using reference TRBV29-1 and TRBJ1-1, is SAVISQKPSRDICQRGTSLTIQCQVDSQVTMMFWYRQQPGQSLTLIATANQGSEATYESGFVIDKFPISRPNLTFSTLTVSNMSPEDSSIYLCSVDSPREGAFFGQGTRLTVV.

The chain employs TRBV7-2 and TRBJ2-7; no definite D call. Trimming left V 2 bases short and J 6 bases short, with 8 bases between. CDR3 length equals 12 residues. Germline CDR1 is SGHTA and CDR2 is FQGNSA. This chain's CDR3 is CASSLWVSEQYF. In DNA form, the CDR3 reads TGTGCCAGCAGCTTATGGGTTAGCGAGCAGTACTTC.

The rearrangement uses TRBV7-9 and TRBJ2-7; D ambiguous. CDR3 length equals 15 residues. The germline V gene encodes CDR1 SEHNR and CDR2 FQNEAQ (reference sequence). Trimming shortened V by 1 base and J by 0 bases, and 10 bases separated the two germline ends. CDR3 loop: CASSLVNRSSYEQYF. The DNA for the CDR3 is TGTGCCAGCAGCTTAGTCAACAGAAGCTCCTACGAGCAGTACTTC.

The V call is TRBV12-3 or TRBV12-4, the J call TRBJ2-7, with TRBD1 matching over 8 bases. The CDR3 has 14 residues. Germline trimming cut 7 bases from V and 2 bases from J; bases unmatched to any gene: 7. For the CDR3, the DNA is TGTGCCAGCACCACCACAGGGGGGACCTACGAGCAGTACTTC. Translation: CASTTTGGTYEQYF.